The sequence of this T cell receptor beta chain was determined in a study of brain T cells in children with intractable seizures. General observations from the study: Patients' HCMV serostatus was unknown; virus specificity rests on CDR3 similarity alone.

Details on this clone: No antigen is known for it.

Time point described: blood from clinic visit 5 months post-surgery; TSC patient then seizure free. The CDR3 totals 14 residues. Germline-derived CDR1 and CDR2 are SGHDT and YYEEEE. With 1 base removed from V and 4 bases from J, the gap between germline ends came to 9 bases. Sequencing was performed with immunoSEQ multiplex PCR; in TCRdb, only in-frame clones are kept and a portion is missing. This table holds approximately 330,000 clones, about 93% found once. The receptor's source is a boy younger than two with tuberous sclerosis and intractable seizures. The sequencing used peripheral blood, collected less than 6 months after surgery. This sequence joins TRBV5-6 and TRBJ2-1; D remains ambiguous. The CDR3 region is CASSLRALYNEQFF. The CDR3 DNA reads TGTGCCAGCAGCTTGCGGGCCCTATACAATGAGCAGTTCTTC.